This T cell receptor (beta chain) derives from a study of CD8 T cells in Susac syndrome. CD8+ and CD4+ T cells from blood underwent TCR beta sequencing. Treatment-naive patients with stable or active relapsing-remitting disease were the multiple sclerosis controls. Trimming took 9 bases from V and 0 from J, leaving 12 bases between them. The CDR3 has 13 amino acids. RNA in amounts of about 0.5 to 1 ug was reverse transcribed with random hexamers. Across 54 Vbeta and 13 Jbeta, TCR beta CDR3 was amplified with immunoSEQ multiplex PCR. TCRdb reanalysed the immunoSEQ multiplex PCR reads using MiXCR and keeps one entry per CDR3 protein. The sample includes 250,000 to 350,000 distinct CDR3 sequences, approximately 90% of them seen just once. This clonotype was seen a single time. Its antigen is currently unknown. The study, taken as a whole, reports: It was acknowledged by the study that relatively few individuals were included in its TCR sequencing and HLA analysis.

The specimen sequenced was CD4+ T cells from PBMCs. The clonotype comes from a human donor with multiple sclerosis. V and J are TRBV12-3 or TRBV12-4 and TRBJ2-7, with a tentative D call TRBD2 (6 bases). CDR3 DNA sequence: TGTGCCAGTGGGAGGTACCTCTCCTACGAGCAGTACTTC. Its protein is CASGRYLSYEQYF.